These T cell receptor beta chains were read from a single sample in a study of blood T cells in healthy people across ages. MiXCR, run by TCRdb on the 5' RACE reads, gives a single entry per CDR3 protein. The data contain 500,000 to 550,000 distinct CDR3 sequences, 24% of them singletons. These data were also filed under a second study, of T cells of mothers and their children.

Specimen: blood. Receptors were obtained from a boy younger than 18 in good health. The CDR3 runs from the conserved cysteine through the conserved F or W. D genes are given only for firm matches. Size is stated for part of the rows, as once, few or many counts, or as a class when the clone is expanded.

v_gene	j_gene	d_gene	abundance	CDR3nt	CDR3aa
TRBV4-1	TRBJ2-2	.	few	TGCGCCAGCAGCCGAGGACACTCGAACACCGGGGAGCTGTTTTTT	CASSRGHSNTGELFF
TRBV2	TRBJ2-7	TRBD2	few	TGTGCCAGCAGTGACACCGGGACTAGCTTATACGAGCAGTACTTC	CASSDTGTSLYEQYF
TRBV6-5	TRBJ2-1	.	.	TGTGCCAGCAGTCCCCTCGGAAACAATGAGCAGTTCTTC	CASSPLGNNEQFF
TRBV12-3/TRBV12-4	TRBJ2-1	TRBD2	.	TGTGCCAGCAGTGATGTTGGGAGGGGACCGACAAGCTCCTACAATGAGCAGTTCTTC	CASSDVGRGPTSSYNEQFF
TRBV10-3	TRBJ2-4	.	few	TGTGCCATCAGTGGAACGACCGTCTTTCAGTACTTC	CAISGTTVFQYF
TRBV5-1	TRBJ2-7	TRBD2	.	TGCGCCAGCGCCGGGACTAGCGGGAGGAAGAACGAGCAGTACTTC	CASAGTSGRKNEQYF
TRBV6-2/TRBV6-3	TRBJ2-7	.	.	TGTGCCAGCAGTGTCCAGGGTCGTGCCGAGCAGTACTTC	CASSVQGRAEQYF
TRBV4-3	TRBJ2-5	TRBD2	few	TGCGCCAGCAGCCCGGGGACTAGCTGGCAAGAGACCCAGTACTTC	CASSPGTSWQETQYF
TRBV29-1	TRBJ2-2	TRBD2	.	TGCAGCGTAAGGACTAGCGGGGTTGACACCGGGGAGCTGTTTTTT	CSVRTSGVDTGELFF
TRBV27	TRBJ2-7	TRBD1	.	TGTGCCAGCAGTAGCACAGGGGGCATGAGCGAGCAGTACTTC	CASSSTGGMSEQYF
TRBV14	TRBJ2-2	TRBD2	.	TGTGCCAGCAGCCCCCGAGCGGGGGGCTTGAACACCGGGGAGCTGTTTTTT	CASSPRAGGLNTGELFF
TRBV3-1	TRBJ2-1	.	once	TGTGCCAGCAGCCAAGATCTTGCGGAAACCTACAATGAGCAGTTCTTC	CASSQDLAETYNEQFF
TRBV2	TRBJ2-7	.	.	TGTGCCAGCAGGGGTGTGGGAAAGAAGGAGGTGGAGCAGTACTTC	CASRGVGKKEVEQYF
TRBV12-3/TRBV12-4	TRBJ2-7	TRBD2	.	TGTGCCAGCAGTGGACGTTCTACTAGCGGGGGGGCGTACGAGCAGTACTTC	CASSGRSTSGGAYEQYF
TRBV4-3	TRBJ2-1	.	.	TGCGCCAGCAGCCAAGATAGGTACACAACGTACAATGAGCAGTTCTTC	CASSQDRYTTYNEQFF
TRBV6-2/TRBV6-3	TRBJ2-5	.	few	TGTGCCAGCAGTGGAGACTGGGGGGCAGAGACCCAGTACTTC	CASSGDWGAETQYF
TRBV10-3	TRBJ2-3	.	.	TGTGCCATCAGTGATGTAGCGGTGGTCACAGATACGCAGTATTTT	CAISDVAVVTDTQYF
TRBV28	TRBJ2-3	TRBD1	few	TGTGCCAGCACCTTTAGGACAGGGATTTACACAGATACGCAGTATTTT	CASTFRTGIYTDTQYF
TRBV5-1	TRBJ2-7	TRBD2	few	TGCGCCAGCAGCTTGCGACGGAGTCTAGCGGGATCGTACGAGCAGTACTTC	CASSLRRSLAGSYEQYF
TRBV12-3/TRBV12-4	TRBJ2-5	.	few	TGTGCCAGCAGTTTAGCGATTGGGATCGGGGAGACCCAGTACTTC	CASSLAIGIGETQYF
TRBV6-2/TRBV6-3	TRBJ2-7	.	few	TGTGCCTGCGGTCAGGGGTCAATTTACGAGCAGTACTTC	CACGQGSIYEQYF
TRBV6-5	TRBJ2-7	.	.	TGTGCCAGCAGGGTCGGACAGCTCACCGAGCAGTACTTC	CASRVGQLTEQYF
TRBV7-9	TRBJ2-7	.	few	TGTGCCAGCAGCTCACCCGGTTGGCCCTACGAGCAGTACTTC	CASSSPGWPYEQYF
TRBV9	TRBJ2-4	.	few	TGTGCCAGCAGCGACTCGGGCATAGCCAAAAACATTCAGTACTTC	CASSDSGIAKNIQYF
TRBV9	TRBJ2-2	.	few	TGTGCCAGCAGCGTAGTTCATGCCGCGCGGGTAACCGGGGAGCTGTTTTTT	CASSVVHAARVTGELFF
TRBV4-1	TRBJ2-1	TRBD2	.	TGCGCCAGCAGCCTGGGGACTAGGATCGGTGAGCAGTTCTTC	CASSLGTRIGEQFF
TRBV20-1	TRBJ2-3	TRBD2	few	TGCAGTGCTAGGGCGCCTAGCGGGAGGGCAGATACGCAGTATTTT	CSARAPSGRADTQYF
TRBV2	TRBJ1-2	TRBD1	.	TGTGCCAGCACTCAGACAGGGGGCTTCTATGGCTACACCTTC	CASTQTGGFYGYTF
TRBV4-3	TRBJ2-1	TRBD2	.	TGCGCCAGCAGCCAAGATTTACTAGCGGGAGCTATGCAGTTCTTC	CASSQDLLAGAMQFF
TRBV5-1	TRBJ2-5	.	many	TGCGCCAGCAGCTTGGGCAGGAAAGAGACCCAGTACTTC	CASSLGRKETQYF
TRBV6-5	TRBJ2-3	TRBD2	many	TGTGCCAGCAGTTGGTCTAGCGGAAGTAGCACAGATACGCAGTATTTT	CASSWSSGSSTDTQYF
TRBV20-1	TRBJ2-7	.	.	TGCAGTGCTAGACCCCAGGGAACGATCTACGAGCAGTACTTC	CSARPQGTIYEQYF
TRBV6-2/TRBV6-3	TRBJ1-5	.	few	TGTGCCAGCAGTTACGCGGAGAACAATCAGCCCCAGCATTTT	CASSYAENNQPQHF
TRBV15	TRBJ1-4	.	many	TGTGCCACCAGCCCGACCCAGCGCACAACTAATGAAAAACTGTTTTTT	CATSPTQRTTNEKLFF
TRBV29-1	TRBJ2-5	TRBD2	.	TGCAGCGTGGGTCCGGGACTAGCTAGGTACCAAGAGACCCAGTACTTC	CSVGPGLARYQETQYF
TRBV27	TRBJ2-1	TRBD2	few	TGTGCCAGCCTGACGAGACTAGCGGGAGGAATTGGTGCCTACAATGAGCAGTTCTTC	CASLTRLAGGIGAYNEQFF
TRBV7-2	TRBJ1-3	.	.	TGTGCCAGCAGCTTAAAACACACCCCCTGGAACACCATATATTTT	CASSLKHTPWNTIYF
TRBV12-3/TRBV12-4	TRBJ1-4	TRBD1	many	TGTGCCAGCAGGGGGGACAGGGGGGCAACTAATGAAAAACTGTTTTTT	CASRGDRGATNEKLFF
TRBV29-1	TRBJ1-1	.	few	TGCAGCGTTGAAACCGGGGGCACTGAAGCTTTCTTT	CSVETGGTEAFF
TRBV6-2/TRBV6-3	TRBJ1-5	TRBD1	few	TGTGCCAGCAGGAAGACAGGGGAGCTGCAGCCCCAGCATTTT	CASRKTGELQPQHF